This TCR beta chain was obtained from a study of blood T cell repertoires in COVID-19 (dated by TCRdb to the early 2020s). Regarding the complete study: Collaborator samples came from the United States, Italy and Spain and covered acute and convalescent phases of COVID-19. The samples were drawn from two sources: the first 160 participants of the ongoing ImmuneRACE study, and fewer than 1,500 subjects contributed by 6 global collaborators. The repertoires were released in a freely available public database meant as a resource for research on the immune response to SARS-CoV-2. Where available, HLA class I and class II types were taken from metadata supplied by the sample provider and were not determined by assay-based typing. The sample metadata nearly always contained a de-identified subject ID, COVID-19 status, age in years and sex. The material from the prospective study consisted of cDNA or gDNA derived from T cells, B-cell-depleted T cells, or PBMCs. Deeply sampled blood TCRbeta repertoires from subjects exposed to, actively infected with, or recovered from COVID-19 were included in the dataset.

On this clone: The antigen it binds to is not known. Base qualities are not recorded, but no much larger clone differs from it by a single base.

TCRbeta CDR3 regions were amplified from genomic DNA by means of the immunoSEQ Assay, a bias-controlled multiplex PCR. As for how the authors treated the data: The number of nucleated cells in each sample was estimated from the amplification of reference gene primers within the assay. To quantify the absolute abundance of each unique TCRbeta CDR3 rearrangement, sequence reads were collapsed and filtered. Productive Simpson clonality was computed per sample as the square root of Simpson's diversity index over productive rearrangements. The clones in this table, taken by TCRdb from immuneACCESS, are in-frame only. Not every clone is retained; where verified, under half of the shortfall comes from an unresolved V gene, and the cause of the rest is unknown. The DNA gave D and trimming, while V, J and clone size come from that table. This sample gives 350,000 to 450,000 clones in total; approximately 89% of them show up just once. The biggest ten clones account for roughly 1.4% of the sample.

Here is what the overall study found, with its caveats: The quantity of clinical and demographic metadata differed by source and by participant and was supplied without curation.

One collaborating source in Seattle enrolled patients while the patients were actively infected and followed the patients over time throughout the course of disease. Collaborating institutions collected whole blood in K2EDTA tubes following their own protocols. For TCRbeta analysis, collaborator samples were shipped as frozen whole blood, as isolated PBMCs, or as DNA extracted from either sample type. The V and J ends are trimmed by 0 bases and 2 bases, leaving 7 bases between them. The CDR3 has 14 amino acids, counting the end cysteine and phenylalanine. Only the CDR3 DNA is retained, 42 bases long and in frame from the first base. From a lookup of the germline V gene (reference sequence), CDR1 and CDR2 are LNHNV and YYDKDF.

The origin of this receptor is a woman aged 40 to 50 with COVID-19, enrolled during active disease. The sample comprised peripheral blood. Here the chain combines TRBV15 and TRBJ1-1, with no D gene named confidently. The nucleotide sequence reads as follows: TGTGCCACCAGCAGAGAAGAGGGAAACACTGAAGCTTTCTTT. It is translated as CATSREEGNTEAFF.